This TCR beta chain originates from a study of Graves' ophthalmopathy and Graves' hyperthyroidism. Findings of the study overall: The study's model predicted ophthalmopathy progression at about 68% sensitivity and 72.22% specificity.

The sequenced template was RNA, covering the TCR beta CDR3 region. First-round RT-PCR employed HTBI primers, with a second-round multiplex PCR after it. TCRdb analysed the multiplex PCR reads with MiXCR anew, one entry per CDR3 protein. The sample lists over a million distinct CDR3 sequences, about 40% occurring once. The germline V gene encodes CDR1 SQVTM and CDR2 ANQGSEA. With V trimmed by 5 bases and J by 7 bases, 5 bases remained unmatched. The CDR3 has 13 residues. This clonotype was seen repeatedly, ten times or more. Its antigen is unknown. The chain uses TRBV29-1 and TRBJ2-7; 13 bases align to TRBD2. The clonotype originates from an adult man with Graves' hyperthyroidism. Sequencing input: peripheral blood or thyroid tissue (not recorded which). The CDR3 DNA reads TGCAGCGTTAGACTAGCGGGAGGAAGGGAGCAGTACTTC. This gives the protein CSVRLAGGREQYF.